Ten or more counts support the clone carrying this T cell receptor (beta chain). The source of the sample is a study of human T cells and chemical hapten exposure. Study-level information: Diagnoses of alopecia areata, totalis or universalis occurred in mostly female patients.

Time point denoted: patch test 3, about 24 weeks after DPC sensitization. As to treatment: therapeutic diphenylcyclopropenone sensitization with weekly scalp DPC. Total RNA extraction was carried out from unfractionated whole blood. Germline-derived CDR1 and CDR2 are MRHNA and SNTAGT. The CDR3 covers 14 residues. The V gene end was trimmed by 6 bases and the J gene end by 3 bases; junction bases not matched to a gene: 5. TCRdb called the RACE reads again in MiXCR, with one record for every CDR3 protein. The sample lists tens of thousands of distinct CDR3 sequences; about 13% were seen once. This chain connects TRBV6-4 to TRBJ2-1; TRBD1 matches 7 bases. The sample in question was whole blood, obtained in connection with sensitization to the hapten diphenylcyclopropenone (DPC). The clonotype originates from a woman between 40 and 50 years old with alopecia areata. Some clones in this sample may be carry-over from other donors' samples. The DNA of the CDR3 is TGTGCCAGCAGCCAAGACAGGGACTACAATGAGCAGTTCTTC. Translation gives CASSQDRDYNEQFF.